The 7 T cell receptor beta chains presented below share a single source sample, sequenced in a study of cytomegalovirus exposure and HLA in healthy donors. The PCR contained 60 Vbeta and 13 Jbeta primers. TCRdb keeps only in-frame clones here, not all; method: immunoSEQ multiplex PCR. The sample contains 150,000 to 200,000 clones, around 82% of which appear only once. Input material: PBMCs. The receptors derive from a boy under 18 in good health and CMV-seronegative.

The chain has TRBV2 and TRBJ1-1; the D gene is possibly TRBD1 (6 bases). The V gene lost 7 bases and the J gene lost 1 base, with 7 bases spanning the gap. Germline-derived CDR1 and CDR2 are SNHLY and FYNNEI. This CDR3 spans 12 amino acids. Written as DNA, the CDR3 is TGTGCCAGCACCAGGGGGAACACTGAAGCTTTCTTT. Translated, it gives CASTRGNTEAFF.

Comments on this clone: In the same sample, other DNA sequences code for this CDR3. The V call is TRBV25-1, the J call TRBJ2-1; D remains ambiguous. Trimming removed 4 bases from V and 0 bases from J, with 4 bases in between. The germline gives CDR1 MGHDK, CDR2 SYGVNS. CDR3 length: 13 residues. CDR3 sequence: CASSGSSYNEQFF. The CDR3 DNA sequence: TGTGCCAGCAGTGGGAGCTCCTACAATGAGCAGTTCTTC.

The rearrangement links TRBV2 to TRBJ1-1, with D perhaps TRBD1 (5 bases). V lost 8 bases and J 1 base, leaving 11 bases between the germline ends. This CDR3 is built from 13 residues. Germline V gene data show CDR1 as SNHLY and CDR2 as FYNNEI. CDR3: CASALGGNTEAFF. The CDR3 coding sequence is TGTGCCAGCGCCCTGGGGGGGAACACTGAAGCTTTCTTT.

The chain carries TRBV18 and TRBJ2-3, with D maybe TRBD1 (5 bases). Trimming pared 0 bases from V and 6 bases from J, leaving 13 bases between. The germline gives CDR1 KGHSH, CDR2 LQKENI. CDR3 size: 15 residues. The CDR3 DNA reads TGTGCCAGCTCACCACCCACCAGGGCCGAGGATACGCAGTATTTT. Protein product: CASSPPTRAEDTQYF.

The chain combines TRBV13 with TRBJ2-2, with a possible D match to TRBD1 (5 bases). V lost 0 bases and J lost 1, with 9 bases in between. This CDR3 has 16 amino acids. Per germline, CDR1 PRHDT and CDR2 FYEKMQ (reference sequence). CDR3 DNA sequence: TGTGCCAGCAGCTTAGGTCACAGGAGGAACACCGGGGAGCTGTTTTTT. Residues: CASSLGHRRNTGELFF.

This rearrangement joins TRBV19 to TRBJ2-7; D unclear. V was trimmed by 5 bases and J by 3 bases, leaving 11 bases between them. CDR1 is LNHDA and CDR2 is SQIVND in the germline V gene (reference sequence). CDR3 length: 13 amino acids. The CDR3 coding sequence is TGTGCCAGTAGTCAGAGCGTCAGCTACGAGCAGTACTTC. It encodes CASSQSVSYEQYF. The complete variable domain, with remaining parts taken from reference TRBV19 and TRBJ2-7, reads DGGITQSPKYLFRKEGQNVTLSCEQNLNHDAMYWYRQDPGQGLRLIYYSQIVNDFQKGDIAEGYSVSREKKESFPLTVTSAQKNPTAFYLCASSQSVSYEQYFGPGTRLTVT.

The J gene is TRBJ1-2, the V gene TRBV15; 7 bases align to TRBD1. After removal of 5 bases from V and 4 bases from J, the junction contained 7 bases not matched to a gene. CDR1 is LNHNV and CDR2 is YYDKDF in the germline V gene (reference sequence). This CDR3 comprises 14 residues. CDR3 nucleotides: TGTGCCACCAGCCAGAACCACAGGGGCTATGGCTACACCTTC. It translates to CATSQNHRGYGYTF.